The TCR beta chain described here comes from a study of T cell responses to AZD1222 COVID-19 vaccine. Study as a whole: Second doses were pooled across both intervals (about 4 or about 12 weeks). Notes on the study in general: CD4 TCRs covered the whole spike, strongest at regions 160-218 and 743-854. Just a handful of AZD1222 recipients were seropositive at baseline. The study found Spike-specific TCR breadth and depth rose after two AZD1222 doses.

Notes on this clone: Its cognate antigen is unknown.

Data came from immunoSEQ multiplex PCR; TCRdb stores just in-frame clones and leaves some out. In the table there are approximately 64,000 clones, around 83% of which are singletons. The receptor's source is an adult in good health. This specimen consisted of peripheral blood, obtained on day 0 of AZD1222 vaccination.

The CDR3 loop reads CASSAPRGSGGKETQYF. Here the CDR3 DNA reads TGTGCCAGCAGCGCCCCAAGGGGTAGCGGGGGGAAAGAGACCCAGTACTTC. V usage is TRBV5-4 and J usage is TRBJ2-5, with 10 bases matching TRBD2. V was pared by 4 bases and J by 3 bases, with 12 bases of the junction left unmatched. This CDR3 contains 17 residues. The germline gives CDR1 SGHNT, CDR2 YYREEE (reference sequence).